The 14 T cell receptor beta chains in this list originate from one sample, sequenced in a study of kidney transplant recipient with SARS-CoV-2 infection. One entry per CDR3 protein results from TCRdb running MiXCR on the reads. Among some 220,000 distinct CDR3 sequences, 29% were seen once, and the ten largest hold 7% to 8%. The sample here was a blood sample, taken at baseline and on day 111 from a kidney transplant recipient. These receptors were collected from a male patient in his thirties who had COVID-19 and was a kidney transplant recipient. Part of the T cells may come from the graft donor.

Many counts were recorded for this clonotype. The chain joins TRBV5-4 to TRBJ1-2; D not certain. The germline V gene has CDR1 SGHNT and CDR2 YYREEE (reference sequence). The germline V and J ends were trimmed by 0 bases and 4 bases, with 7 bases remaining between them. The CDR3 covers 13 residues. The CDR3 here is CASSLEQPYGYTF. CDR3 sequence (DNA): TGTGCCAGCAGCTTGGAACAGCCCTATGGCTACACCTTC.

This clonotype was found many times. The rearrangement joins TRBV12-3 or TRBV12-4 to TRBJ1-2, with D uncertain. V dropped 5 bases and J dropped 4 bases, with 23 bases sitting between them. The CDR3 totals 17 residues. The CDR3 sequence is CASSICVTAGKTYGYTF. In DNA form, the CDR3 reads TGTGCCAGCAGTATATGCGTCACAGCAGGAAAGACCTATGGCTACACCTTC.

Note on this clonotype: A much larger clone differs from this one at a single base, so this may be a read error. This chain links TRBV3-1 with TRBJ2-2; no firm D call. The CDR3 loop spans 18 amino acids. With 5 bases removed from V and 5 bases from J, the gap between germline ends came to 24 bases. Germline V lookup: CDR1 LGHDT, CDR2 YNNKEL (reference sequence). The CDR3 DNA reads as TGTGCCAGCAGCATTCACCTTCTCATTTCAGGCTTGACCGGGGAGCTGTTTTTT. It specifies CASSIHLLISGLTGELFF.

This clonotype was found many times. CDR3 sequence: CASSVWYTSRKTYGYTF. The CDR3 DNA is TGCGCCAGCAGTGTCTGGTACACTTCTAGAAAGACCTATGGCTACACCTTC. V usage is TRBV10-2 and J usage is TRBJ1-2; D ambiguous. The germline V and J ends were trimmed by 4 bases and 4 bases, with 22 bases remaining between them. Germline V gives CDR1 WSHSY, CDR2 SAAADI. The CDR3 is made up of 17 amino acids.

A note on this clonotype: This sequence may be a read error, since a much larger clone differs from it by one base. The chain joins TRBV6-8 to TRBJ1-6; D perhaps matches TRBD1 (5 bases). Germline V gene lookup returns CDR1 MNHGY and CDR2 SAAAGT. This CDR3 spans 14 amino acids. The germline V and J ends were trimmed by 5 bases and 6 bases, with 11 bases remaining between them. Here the CDR3 reads CASSPRDGNSPLHF. The CDR3 DNA reads as TGTGCCAGCAGTCCCCGGGACGGTAATTCACCCCTCCACTTT.

This clonotype was counted at least ten times. The chain recombines TRBV20-1 with TRBJ1-2; 9 nucleotides agree with TRBD1. CDR3 length: 13 amino acids. Per germline, CDR1 DFQATT and CDR2 SNEGSKA (reference sequence). The V gene end was trimmed by 4 bases and the J gene end by 5 bases; junction bases not matched to a gene: 5. The CDR3 bases are TGCAGTGCTAAACAGGACAGGGGATATGGCTACACCTTC. Amino acid sequence: CSAKQDRGYGYTF.

This clonotype was detected many times. This rearrangement joins TRBV19 to TRBJ1-1; possibly TRBD1 for D (5 bases). Germline V gene data show CDR1 as LNHDA and CDR2 as SQIVND (reference sequence). V lost 4 bases and J 8 bases, leaving 11 bases between the germline ends. CDR3 length: 12 amino acids. Here the CDR3 DNA reads TGTGCCAGTAGTAACTCCGACAGAGAAGCTTTCTTT. Its protein is CASSNSDREAFF.

This clonotype was picked up many times. The genes are TRBV5-4 and TRBJ1-2, with D maybe TRBD1 (5 bases). V lost 3 bases, J lost 6 bases, and 18 bases lay in between. CDR3 length equals 15 residues. CDR1 is SGHNT and CDR2 is YYREEE in the germline V gene (reference sequence). The CDR3 here is CASSSGGWQGHGYTF. The CDR3 DNA reads TGTGCCAGCAGCTCGGGGGGGTGGCAGGGTCATGGCTACACCTTC.

At least ten counts were recorded for this clonotype. The rearrangement uses TRBV21-1 and TRBJ1-4; whether TRBD1, the table's D call, matches the DNA was not checked. TRBV21-1 is reported as a pseudogene. The CDR3 totals 13 residues. The CDR3 loop reads CASSIRPRGKLFF. DNA for the CDR3: TGTGCCAGCAGCATAAGACCGAGGGGAAAACTGTTTTTT.

About this clonotype itself: A much larger clone lies a single base off, so this may be a read error. The CDR3 DNA follows: TGTGCCAGCGGTTACTTCACAGGGGACACTGAAGCTTTCTTT. It codes for CASGYFTGDTEAFF. The chain combines TRBV6-2 or TRBV6-3 with TRBJ1-1; 7 positions match TRBD1. Germline assignment: CDR1 MNHEY and CDR2 SVGEGT. The length of the CDR3 is 14 residues.

This clonotype was detected ten times or more. CDR3 sequence reads: CASSPRSYEQYF. The CDR3 DNA is TGTGCCAGCAGCCCAAGGTCTTACGAGCAGTACTTC. The chain uses TRBV7-9 and TRBJ2-7; D is ambiguous. The germline V gene has CDR1 SEHNR and CDR2 FQNEAQ (reference sequence). This CDR3 comprises 12 residues. Trimming stripped 5 bases from V and 4 bases from J, with 9 bases between.

The sample holds one count of this clonotype. This may be a read error, as it is one base from a much larger clone. The chain joins TRBV2 to TRBJ1-2, with D uncertain. From germline, CDR1 is SNHLY and CDR2 FYNNEI. This CDR3 has 14 amino acids. This CDR3 is CANSENHSNYGYTF. CDR3 bases: TGTGCCAACAGTGAAAATCACAGCAACTATGGCTACACCTTC.

This clonotype was recorded many times. V gene TRBV4-3 combines with J gene TRBJ1-1; 7 bases fit TRBD1. Losses at the gene ends were 3 bases for V and 11 bases for J; bases not matched to a gene: 12. In germline, CDR1 is LGHNA, CDR2 YSLEER. There are 14 residues in the CDR3. The CDR3 DNA is TGCGCCAGCAGCCACGTGGACAGGCCTTATGGGGCTTTCTTT. It translates to CASSHVDRPYGAFF.

This clonotype was counted at least ten times. This chain uses TRBV5-1 with TRBJ1-6, with D perhaps matching TRBD1 (6 bases). The CDR3 has 16 amino acids. The germline V and J ends were trimmed by 5 bases and 7 bases, with 19 bases remaining between them. Germline CDR1 is SGHRS and CDR2 is YFSETQ. DNA of the CDR3: TGCGCCAGCAGAGTTAATACTGGACAGCAGAATTCACCCCTCCACTTT. This codes for CASRVNTGQQNSPLHF.